The T cell receptor (beta chain) described here comes from a study of blood T cell repertoires in COVID-19. Study details: Researchers got acute and convalescent COVID-19 samples from the United States, Italy and Spain. PBMCs, B-cell-depleted T cells, or T cells were the source of the cDNA or gDNA that made up the material.

Original data processing: For nucleated cells, counts were estimated from reference gene primer amplification. Produced via immunoSEQ multiplex PCR; TCRdb's table is partial and in-frame only. That table gives V, J and clone size, and the DNA gave D and trimming. Seen here are 200,000 or so clones, 65% to 85% observed once, and the top ten hold 15% to 20%. CDR1 is SGHNT, CDR2 YYREEE, per germline (reference sequence). The V and J ends lost 0 bases and 9 bases, in that order; junction bases with no gene match: 12. The CDR3 is made up of 16 amino acids. Sequenced material: peripheral blood. The chain is built from TRBV5-4 and TRBJ2-1; 7 positions agree with TRBD1. This clonotype was obtained from a man between 60 and 70 years old with active or convalescent COVID-19. This CDR3 is CASSLVGGRAVAEQFF. In DNA, the CDR3 is TGTGCCAGCAGCTTGGTAGGGGGCAGGGCGGTGGCTGAGCAGTTCTTC.